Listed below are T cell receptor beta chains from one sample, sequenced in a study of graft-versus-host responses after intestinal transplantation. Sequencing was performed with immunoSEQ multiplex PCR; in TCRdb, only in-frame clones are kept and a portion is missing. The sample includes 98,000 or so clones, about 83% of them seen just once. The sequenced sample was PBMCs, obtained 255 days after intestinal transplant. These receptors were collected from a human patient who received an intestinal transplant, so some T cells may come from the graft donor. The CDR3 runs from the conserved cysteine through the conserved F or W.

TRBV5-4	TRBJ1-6	CASSFGQGGSPLHF
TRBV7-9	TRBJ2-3	CASSSTGPGTDTQYF
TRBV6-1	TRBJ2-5	CASSGLAGGPETQYF
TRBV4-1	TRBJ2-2	CASSQEQVTGELFF
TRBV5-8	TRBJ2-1	CASTWTGMSKFF
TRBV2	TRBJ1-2	CASSYERQGRYGYTF
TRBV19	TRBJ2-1	CASSEPGDYNEQFF
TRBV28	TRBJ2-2	CASSLYPPGGAGELFF
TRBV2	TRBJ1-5	CASSDERNQPQHF
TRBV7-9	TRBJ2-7	CASSYSRYEQYF
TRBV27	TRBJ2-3	CASSLGGTDTQYF
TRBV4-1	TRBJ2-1	CASSQTPSGRVYNEQFF
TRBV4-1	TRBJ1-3	CASSHGTGPFSGNTIYF
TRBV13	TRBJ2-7	CASSLGAKVGSYEQYF
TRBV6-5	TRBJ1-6	CASSYGSRAPNSPLHF
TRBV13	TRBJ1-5	CASSVGSNQPQHF
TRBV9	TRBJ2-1	CASSIQGVDEQFF
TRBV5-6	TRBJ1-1	CASSLGWTGNTEAFF
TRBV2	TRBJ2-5	CASRGGAQETQYF
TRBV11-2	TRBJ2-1	CASSWGTSGGEQFF
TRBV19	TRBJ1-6	CASSPDSSYNSPLHF
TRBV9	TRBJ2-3	CASSDRGPTDTQYF
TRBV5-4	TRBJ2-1	CASSFRGLTYNEQFF
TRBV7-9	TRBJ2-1	CASSRRLSSYNEQFF
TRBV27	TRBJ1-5	CASSSSYSNQPQHF
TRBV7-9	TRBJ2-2	CASRYNLNTGELFF
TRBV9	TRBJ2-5	CASSVGTRTGETQYF
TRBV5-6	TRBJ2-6	CASSLWWNSLRSGANVLTF
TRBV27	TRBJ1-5	CASRGTGKGQPQHF
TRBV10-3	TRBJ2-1	CAISESERNVNEQFF
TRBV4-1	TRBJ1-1	CASSPLPGQYNTEAFF
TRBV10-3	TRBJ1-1	CAISVKENTEAFF
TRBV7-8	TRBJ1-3	CASSLDREGTWRNTIYF
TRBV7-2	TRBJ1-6	CASSLVGLSSSYNSPLHF
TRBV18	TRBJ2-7	CASSAGIDEQYF
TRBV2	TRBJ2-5	CASRTPRTSGGGRQETQYF
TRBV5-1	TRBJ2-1	CASSPGQSYNEQFF
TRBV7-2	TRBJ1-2	CASSLERRGLYGYTF
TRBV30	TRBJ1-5	CAWNPKRGGVNNQPQHF
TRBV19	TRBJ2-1	CASSIGGRPFNEQFF
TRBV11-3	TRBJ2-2	CASSLSGITGELFF
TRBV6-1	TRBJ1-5	CASSEGPLTRLGNQPQHF
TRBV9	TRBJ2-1	CASSETSGGAYEQFF
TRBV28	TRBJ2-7	CASSLVPGTGVPYEQYF
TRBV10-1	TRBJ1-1	CASQRDRALSTEAFF
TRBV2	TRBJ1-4	CASRDRTGEEKLFF
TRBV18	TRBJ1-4	CASSPRPPGGPEKLFF
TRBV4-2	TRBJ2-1	CASSQDPGPHNEQFF
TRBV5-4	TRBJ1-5	CASSPGPRGNQPQHF
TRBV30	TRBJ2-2	CAWSGGRGHTGELFF
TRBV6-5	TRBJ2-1	CASSYLPSWGSDEQFF